This T cell receptor beta chain comes out of a study of blood T cells in healthy people across ages. Germline assignment: CDR1 SNHLY and CDR2 FYNNEI. CDR3 length: 14 amino acids. Next came a second PCR, run for about 6 to 12 cycles, which used a sample-barcoded 5' primer along with a J-beta primer mix. TCRdb reanalysed the 5' RACE reads using MiXCR and keeps one entry per CDR3 protein. The sample holds just over 800,000 distinct CDR3 sequences; roughly 60% are singletons and the top ten take about a quarter. A minimum of 6 million PBMCs was isolated per sample. Concerning this clonotype itself: At one end, the junction sequence differs from germline, possibly due to a read error.

The chain uses TRBV2 and TRBJ2-3; tentatively, D is TRBD1 (8 bases). The receptor was isolated from a man aged 25 to 45 in good health. The sequenced sample was blood. The CDR3, as DNA: TGTGCCAGCAAGGGGGGGACAGGAACAGATGCGCAGTATTTT. Translating gives CASKGGTGTDAQYF.